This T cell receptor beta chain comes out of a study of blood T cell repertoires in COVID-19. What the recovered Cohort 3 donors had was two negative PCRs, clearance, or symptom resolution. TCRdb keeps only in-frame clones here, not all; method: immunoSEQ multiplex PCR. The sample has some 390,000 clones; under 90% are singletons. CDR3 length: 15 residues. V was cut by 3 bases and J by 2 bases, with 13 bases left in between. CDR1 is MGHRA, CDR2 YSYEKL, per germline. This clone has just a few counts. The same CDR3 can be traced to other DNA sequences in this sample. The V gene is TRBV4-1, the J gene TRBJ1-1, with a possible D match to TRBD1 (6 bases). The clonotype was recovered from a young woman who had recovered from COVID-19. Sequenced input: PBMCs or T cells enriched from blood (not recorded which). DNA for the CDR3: TGCGCCAGCAGCCACAGCCAGGGGCTAAACACTGAAGCTTTCTTT. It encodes CASSHSQGLNTEAFF.